This T cell receptor (beta chain) was sequenced for a study of CD8 T cells in ankylosing spondylitis. Regarding the study as a whole: Researchers report that disease-linked clones proved CD8+ and relatively rare in peripheral blood. Seemingly characteristic of ankylosing spondylitis blood was a TCR beta motif consisting of under 10 highly homologous variants. Within matched ankylosing spondylitis synovial fluid, disease-linked clones were reportedly significantly enriched.

MiXCR was run by TCRdb on the 5' RACE reads, yielding one entry per CDR3 protein. The data show 130,000 to 150,000 distinct CDR3 sequences, roughly 8% seen once. Concerning this clonotype itself: Its antigen is unknown.

V lost 4 bases to trimming and J lost 1 base; unmatched junction nucleotides: 2. The CDR3 has 14 residues. Germline V gene lookup returns CDR1 SGHDT and CDR2 YYEEEE. The TCR was taken from a male donor with ankylosing spondylitis. Sequenced sample: synovial fluid, either unsorted or a sorted T cell fraction (not recorded which). The chain uses TRBV5-6 and TRBJ2-4, with TRBD2 matching over 7 bases. DNA of the CDR3: TGTGCCAGCAGCCCCGGGGGGGCCAAAAACATTCAGTACTTC. Translated, it gives CASSPGGAKNIQYF.